This TCR beta chain was recovered during a study of T cell responses to AZD1222 COVID-19 vaccine. Overall study context: Second-dose intervals of approximately 4 or approximately 12 weeks were pooled. Study-wide results and caveats: Seropositive AZD1222 recipients at baseline numbered only six or seven. The span of vaccine-associated CD4 TCRs extended across spike, with dominance at 160-218 and 743-854.

Only in-frame clones appear in the TCRdb table, and some are missing; sequencing was by immunoSEQ multiplex PCR. The sample lists about 85,000 clones; 88% were seen once. V was cut by 3 bases and J by 7 bases, with 18 bases left in between. Looked up from germline, CDR1 is LNHDA and CDR2 is SQIVND (reference sequence). This CDR3 has 15 residues. With respect to this clone: Its antigen is still unknown.

The gene calls are TRBV19 and TRBJ1-1; tentatively, D is TRBD1 (6 bases). The receptor was isolated from an adult in good health. This sample comprised peripheral blood, obtained on day 0 of AZD1222 vaccination. The CDR3: CASSILGQSKLEAFF. The CDR3 bases are TGTGCCAGTAGTATTCTAGGACAGTCAAAGCTTGAAGCTTTCTTT. Complete variable domain (other parts from reference TRBV19 and TRBJ1-1): DGGITQSPKYLFRKEGQNVTLSCEQNLNHDAMYWYRQDPGQGLRLIYYSQIVNDFQKGDIAEGYSVSREKKESFPLTVTSAQKNPTAFYLCASSILGQSKLEAFFGQGTRLTVV.